The 14 T cell receptor beta chains reported below all come from one sample, sequenced in a study of blood T cell repertoires in COVID-19. Repertoires were generated with immunoSEQ multiplex PCR, while TCRdb's copy carries only in-frame clones and drops some. The sample carries a few hundred thousand clones, around 82% recorded once. The sequencing input was peripheral blood. Receptors were obtained from a man between 50 and 59 years old with active or convalescent COVID-19.

This clone appeared a few times. The genes are TRBV4-1 and TRBJ2-7, with D maybe TRBD1 (5 bases). Germline V gene lookup returns CDR1 MGHRA and CDR2 YSYEKL. Trimming cost V 0 bases and J 0 bases, with 15 bases left between them. The CDR3 covers 17 residues. CDR3 nucleotides: TGCGCCAGCAGCCAAGATCGGGCAGGGCTTGCCTCCTACGAGCAGTACTTC. It translates to CASSQDRAGLASYEQYF.

CDR3 nucleotides: TGTGCCAGCAGCCAAGGGCGCGGGAGAAGCACAGATACGCAGTATTTT. Protein sequence: CASSQGRGRSTDTQYF. The rearrangement links TRBV3-1 (or the pseudogene TRBV3-2) to TRBJ2-3; 7 nucleotides agree with TRBD2. Looked up from germline, CDR1 is LGHDT and CDR2 is YNNKEL (reference sequence). The V gene end was trimmed by 1 base and the J gene end by 0 bases; junction bases not matched to a gene: 4. The CDR3 extends over 16 amino acids.

V usage is TRBV5-8 and J usage is TRBJ2-2; 9 bases line up with TRBD2. CDR3 length equals 15 residues. Germline assignment: CDR1 SGHTS and CDR2 YDEGEE. V gave up 5 bases and J gave up 5 bases; unmatched junction bases: 7. This chain's CDR3 is CASRGAGGVTGELFF. The CDR3 nucleotides are TGTGCCAGCAGGGGAGCGGGAGGTGTGACCGGGGAGCTGTTTTTT.

J is TRBJ1-2 and V is TRBV5-4; 7 nucleotides match TRBD1. V was clipped by 4 bases and J by 0 bases; unmatched bases: 3. The CDR3 covers 14 residues. CDR1 is SGHNT and CDR2 is YYREEE in the germline V gene (reference sequence). CDR3 coding DNA: TGTGCCAGCAGCCGACAGGGAGCTAACTATGGCTACACCTTC. It is translated as CASSRQGANYGYTF.

This chain connects TRBV3-1 (or the pseudogene TRBV3-2) to TRBJ2-7; TRBD2 matches 10 bases. The CDR3 is 16 amino acids. V shed 4 bases and J 3 bases; nucleotides not matched to a gene: 9. Germline CDR1 is LGHDT and CDR2 is YNNKEL (reference sequence). The CDR3 region is CASSRTSGVPHYEQYF. CDR3 DNA sequence: TGTGCCAGCAGCCGTACTAGCGGGGTGCCCCACTACGAGCAGTACTTC.

This chain connects TRBV6-2 or TRBV6-3 to TRBJ2-3, with TRBD2 identical over 10 bases. V gave up 4 bases and J gave up 1 base; unmatched junction bases: 2. CDR1 is MNHEY and CDR2 is SVGEGT in the germline V gene. The CDR3 has 15 amino acids. This CDR3 reads CASSFLAGGTDTQYF. DNA for the CDR3: TGTGCCAGCAGTTTCCTAGCGGGGGGCACAGATACGCAGTATTTT.

V is TRBV4-3 and J is TRBJ2-4, with 10 bases fitting TRBD1. The CDR3 runs 16 residues. Germline values: CDR1 LGHNA, CDR2 YSLEER. V dropped 3 bases and J dropped 7; count of bases not matched to a gene: 9. DNA of the CDR3: TGCGCCAGCAGCCAGGCCCTGGGACAGGGGATGAACATTCAGTACTTC. It encodes CASSQALGQGMNIQYF.

This rearrangement joins TRBV4-3 to TRBJ2-7; the match to TRBD2 covers 7 bases. V lost 3 bases to trimming and J lost 5 bases; unmatched junction nucleotides: 4. The germline gives CDR1 LGHNA, CDR2 YSLEER. This CDR3 contains 13 residues. CDR3 loop: CASSQGGNNEQYF. The DNA for the CDR3 is TGCGCCAGCAGCCAGGGAGGGAACAACGAGCAGTACTTC.

This chain links TRBV7-2 with TRBJ1-6; 7 bases align to TRBD1. This CDR3 has 19 residues. Per the germline V gene, CDR1 is SGHTA and CDR2 is FQGNSA. Trimming at V came to 3 bases and at J to 0 bases, leaving 11 bases not matched to a gene. The chain's CDR3 is CASSLTGTLQSSYNSPLHF. CDR3 bases: TGTGCCAGCAGCTTGACAGGGACACTCCAAAGCTCCTATAATTCACCCCTCCACTTT.

This chain links TRBV5-6 with TRBJ2-1, with 8 bases fitting TRBD2. The CDR3 is made up of 17 amino acids. Germline CDR1 SGHDT, CDR2 YYEEEE. The V segment lost 0 bases and the J segment 8 bases; nucleotides outside the gene matches: 13. CDR3 residues: CASSLATAGGENDEQFF. DNA of the CDR3: TGTGCCAGCAGCTTGGCTACTGCGGGGGGAGAAAATGATGAGCAGTTCTTC.

This clone was observed once. V usage is TRBV27 and J usage is TRBJ1-1, with TRBD1 matching over 7 bases. The CDR3 loop spans 13 amino acids. Looked up from germline, CDR1 is MNHEY and CDR2 is SMNVEV (reference sequence). V dropped 6 bases and J dropped 4; count of bases not matched to a gene: 5. CDR3 nucleotides: TGTGCCAGCAGGGTGACAGGGTTCACTGAAGCTTTCTTT. Its protein product is CASRVTGFTEAFF.

This clone was counted a few times. The chain's CDR3 is CASSQSGAGTEAFF. DNA for the CDR3: TGTGCCAGCAGCCAATCAGGGGCAGGGACTGAAGCTTTCTTT. The chain joins TRBV16 to TRBJ1-1; D may be TRBD1 (5 bases). The V gene lost 0 bases and the J gene lost 5 bases, with 10 bases spanning the gap. CDR1 and CDR2 (germline): KGHSY, FQNENV. CDR3 length: 14 amino acids.

The V gene is TRBV11-3, the J gene TRBJ2-1; 7 bases match TRBD1. The germline V gene has CDR1 SGHNT and CDR2 YENEEA. CDR3 length: 16 amino acids. Trimming took 5 bases from V and 8 from J; bases not matched to a gene: 15. The CDR3 DNA is TGTGCCAGCAGCCCCCAGACAGGGTTCGGTTTGTATGAGCAGTTCTTC. Encoded protein: CASSPQTGFGLYEQFF.

The rearrangement joins TRBV7-6 to TRBJ2-3, with 8 bases that match TRBD2. Germline trimming cut 1 base from V and 4 bases from J; bases unmatched to any gene: 10. The length of the CDR3 is 17 residues. Germline-derived CDR1 and CDR2 are SGHVS and FNYEAQ. The CDR3 DNA follows: TGTGCCAGCAGCTTAGGGGCCCGGGGGGGCCTGGCAGATACGCAGTATTTT. It encodes CASSLGARGGLADTQYF.